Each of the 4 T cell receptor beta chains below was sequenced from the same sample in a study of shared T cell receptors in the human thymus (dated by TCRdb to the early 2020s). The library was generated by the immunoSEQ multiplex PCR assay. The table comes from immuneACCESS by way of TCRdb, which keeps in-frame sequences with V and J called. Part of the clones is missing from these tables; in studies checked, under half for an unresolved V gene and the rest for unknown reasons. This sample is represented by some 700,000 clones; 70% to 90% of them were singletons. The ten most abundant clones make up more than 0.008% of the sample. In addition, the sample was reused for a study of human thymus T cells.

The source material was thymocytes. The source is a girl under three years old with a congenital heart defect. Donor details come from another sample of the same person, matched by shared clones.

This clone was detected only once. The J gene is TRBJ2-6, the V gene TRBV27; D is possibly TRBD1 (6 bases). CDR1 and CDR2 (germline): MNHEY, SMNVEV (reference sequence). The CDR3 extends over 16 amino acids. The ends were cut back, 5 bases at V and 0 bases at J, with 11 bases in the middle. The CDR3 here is CASSLGGISGANVLTF. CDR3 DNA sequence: TGTGCCAGCAGTCTAGGGGGAATCTCTGGGGCCAACGTCCTGACTTTC. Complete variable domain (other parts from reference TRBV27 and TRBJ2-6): EAQVTQNPRYLITVTGKKLTVTCSQNMNHEYMSWYRQDPGLGLRQIYYSMNVEVTDKGDVPEGYKVSRKEKRNFPLILESPSPNQTSLYFCASSLGGISGANVLTFGAGSRLTVL.

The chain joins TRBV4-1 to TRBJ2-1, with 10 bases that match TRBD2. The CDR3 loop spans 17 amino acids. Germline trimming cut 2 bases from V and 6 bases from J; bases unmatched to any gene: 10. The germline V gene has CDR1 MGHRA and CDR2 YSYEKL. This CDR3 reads CASSQTGSGGTGNEQFF. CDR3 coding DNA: TGCGCCAGCAGCCAAACTGGTAGCGGGGGGACTGGCAATGAGCAGTTCTTC.

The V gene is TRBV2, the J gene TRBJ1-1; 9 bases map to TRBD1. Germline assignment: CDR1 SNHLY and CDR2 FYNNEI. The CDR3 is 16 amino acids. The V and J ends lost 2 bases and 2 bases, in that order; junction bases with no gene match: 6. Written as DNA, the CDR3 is TGTGCCAGCAGTGAACCGGACAGGGGCGATAACACTGAAGCTTTCTTT. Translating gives CASSEPDRGDNTEAFF.

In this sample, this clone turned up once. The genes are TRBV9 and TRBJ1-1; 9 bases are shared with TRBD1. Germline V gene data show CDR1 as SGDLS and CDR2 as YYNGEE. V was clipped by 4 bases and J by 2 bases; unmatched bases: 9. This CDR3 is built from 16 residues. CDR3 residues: CASSITGTGPNTEAFF. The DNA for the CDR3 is TGTGCCAGCAGCATCACCGGGACAGGGCCTAACACTGAAGCTTTCTTT.